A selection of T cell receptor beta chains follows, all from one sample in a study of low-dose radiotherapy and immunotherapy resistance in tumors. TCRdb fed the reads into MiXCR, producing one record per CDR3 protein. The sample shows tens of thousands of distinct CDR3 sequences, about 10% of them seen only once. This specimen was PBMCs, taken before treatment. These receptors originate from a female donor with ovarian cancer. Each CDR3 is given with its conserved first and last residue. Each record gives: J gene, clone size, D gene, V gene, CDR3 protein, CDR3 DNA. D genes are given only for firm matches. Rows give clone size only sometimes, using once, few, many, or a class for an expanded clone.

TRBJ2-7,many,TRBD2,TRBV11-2,CASSLGLAGRTYEQYF,TGTGCCAGCAGCTTAGGACTAGCGGGGCGGACCTACGAGCAGTACTTC
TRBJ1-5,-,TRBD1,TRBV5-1,CASSTAGGQGQPQHF,TGCGCCAGCAGCACCGCAGGGGGCCAGGGACAGCCCCAGCATTTT
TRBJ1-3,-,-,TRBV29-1,CSLEWGPLTSGNTIYF,TGCAGTTTAGAATGGGGACCTCTAACCTCTGGAAACACCATATATTTT
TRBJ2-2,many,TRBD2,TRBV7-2,CASSLASGGPRGELFF,TGTGCCAGCAGCTTAGCGAGCGGGGGCCCTCGCGGGGAGCTGTTTTTT
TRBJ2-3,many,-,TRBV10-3,CAISEQGTDTQYF,TGTGCCATCAGTGAACAGGGAACAGATACGCAGTATTTT
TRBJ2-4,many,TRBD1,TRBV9,CASSTGQGHIQYF,TGTGCCAGCAGCACAGGACAGGGACACATTCAGTACTTC
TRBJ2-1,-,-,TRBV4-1,CANSQLAGLPYEQFF,TGCGCCAACAGCCAACTCGCCGGGCTCCCCTATGAGCAGTTCTTC
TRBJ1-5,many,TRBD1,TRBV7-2,CASSLAGTVNQPQHF,TGTGCCAGCAGCTTAGCAGGGACAGTTAATCAGCCCCAGCATTTT
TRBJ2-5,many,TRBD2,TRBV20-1,CSAREGTSWQETQYF,TGCAGTGCTAGAGAGGGGACTAGCTGGCAAGAGACCCAGTACTTC
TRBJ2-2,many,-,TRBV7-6,CASRGSPNTGELFF,TGTGCCAGCAGAGGAAGTCCGAACACCGGGGAGCTGTTTTTT
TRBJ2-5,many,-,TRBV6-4,CASSPQGGETQYF,TGTGCCAGCAGTCCACAGGGCGGGGAGACCCAGTACTTC
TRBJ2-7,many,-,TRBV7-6,CASSASGGAYEQYF,TGTGCCAGCAGCGCCTCAGGGGGGGCCTACGAGCAGTACTTC
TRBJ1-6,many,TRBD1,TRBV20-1,CSAAPGQRTTYNSPLHF,TGCAGTGCTGCACCGGGACAGCGAACCACCTATAATTCACCCCTCCACTTT
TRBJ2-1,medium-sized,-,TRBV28,CASSFPLGNEQFF,TGTGCCAGCAGTTTTCCACTCGGCAATGAGCAGTTCTTC
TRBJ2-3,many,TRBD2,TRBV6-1,CASSLIGGSTDTQYF,TGTGCCAGCAGCCTCATCGGGGGGAGCACAGATACGCAGTATTTT
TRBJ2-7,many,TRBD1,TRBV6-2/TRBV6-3,CASSYSGTGVSYEQYF,TGTGCCAGCAGTTACTCCGGGACAGGGGTTTCCTACGAGCAGTACTTC
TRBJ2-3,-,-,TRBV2,CASSEIGTDTQYF,TGTGCCAGCAGTGAAATCGGTACAGATACGCAGTATTTT
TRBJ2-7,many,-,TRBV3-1,CASSNSYSEQYF,TGTGCCAGCAGCAACTCATACTCCGAGCAGTACTTC
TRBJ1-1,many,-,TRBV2,CASRGARTQNTEAFF,TGTGCCAGCAGGGGAGCGCGGACCCAGAACACTGAAGCTTTCTTT
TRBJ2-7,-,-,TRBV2,CASRSGTSLRYEQYF,TGTGCCAGCAGGTCCGGGACTTCCTTGCGGTACGAGCAGTACTTC
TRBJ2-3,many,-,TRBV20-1,CSALKNTDTQYF,TGCAGTGCACTTAAGAACACAGATACGCAGTATTTT
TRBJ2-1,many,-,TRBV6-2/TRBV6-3,CASSPEYSYNEQFF,TGTGCCAGCAGTCCGGAGTATTCCTACAATGAGCAGTTCTTC
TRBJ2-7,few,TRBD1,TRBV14,CASSQGQGFWEQYF,TGTGCCAGCAGCCAGGGACAGGGGTTTTGGGAGCAGTACTTC
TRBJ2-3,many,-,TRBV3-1,CASSQAPTDTQYF,TGTGCCAGCAGCCAAGCCCCCACAGATACGCAGTATTTT
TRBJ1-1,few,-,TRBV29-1,CSVDGRVNTEAFF,TGCAGCGTTGATGGCAGGGTGAACACTGAAGCTTTCTTT
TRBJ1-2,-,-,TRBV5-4,CASSPQGLNYGYTF,TGTGCCAGCAGCCCGCAAGGGCTAAACTATGGCTACACCTTC
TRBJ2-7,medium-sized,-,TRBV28,CASSPGRYEQYF,TGTGCCAGCAGCCCGGGGAGATACGAGCAGTACTTC
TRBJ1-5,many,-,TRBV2,CASRRDSTYQPQHF,TGTGCCAGCAGGAGGGATAGTACATATCAGCCCCAGCATTTT
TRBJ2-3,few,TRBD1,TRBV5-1,CASSLEPPGQGGDTQYF,TGCGCCAGCAGCTTGGAACCCCCGGGACAGGGGGGGGATACGCAGTATTTT
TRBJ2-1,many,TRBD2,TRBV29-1,CSVRPGLAGNEQFF,TGCAGCGTGCGGCCGGGACTAGCGGGCAATGAGCAGTTCTTC
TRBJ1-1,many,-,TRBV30,CAWIKHTEAFF,TGTGCCTGGATTAAACACACTGAAGCTTTCTTT
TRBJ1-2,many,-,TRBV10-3,CAISDANYGYTF,TGTGCCATCAGTGACGCTAACTATGGCTACACCTTC
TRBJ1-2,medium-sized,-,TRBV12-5,CASGPPQVVHGYTF,TGTGCTAGTGGCCCGCCGCAGGTTGTTCATGGCTACACCTTC
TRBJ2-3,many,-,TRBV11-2,CASSLVGDGTDTQYF,TGTGCCAGCAGCTTAGTTGGGGACGGCACAGATACGCAGTATTTT
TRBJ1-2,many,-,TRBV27,CASSLTRAREGYTF,TGTGCCAGCAGTTTAACGCGGGCTAGGGAAGGCTACACCTTC
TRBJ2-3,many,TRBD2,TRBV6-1,CASSEGGLGRDTQYF,TGTGCCAGCAGTGAAGGAGGACTAGGGAGAGATACGCAGTATTTT
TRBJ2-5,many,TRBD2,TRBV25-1,CASSPPYGTSGGAGETQYF,TGTGCCAGCAGTCCACCGTACGGGACTAGCGGGGGGGCCGGGGAGACCCAGTACTTC
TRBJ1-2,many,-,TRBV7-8,CASSLGNYGYTF,TGTGCCAGCAGCTTAGGAAACTATGGCTACACCTTC
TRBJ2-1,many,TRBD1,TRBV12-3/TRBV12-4,CASSPTGDSYNEQFF,TGTGCCAGCAGCCCGACAGGGGACTCCTACAATGAGCAGTTCTTC
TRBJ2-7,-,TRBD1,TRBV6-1,CASSLDRGRYEQYF,TGTGCCAGCAGTTTGGACAGGGGGCGGTACGAGCAGTACTTC
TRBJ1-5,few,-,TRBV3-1,CASSHRPHSGSNQPQHF,TGTGCCAGCAGCCACAGACCCCATTCGGGAAGCAATCAGCCCCAGCATTTT
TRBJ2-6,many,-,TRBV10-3,CAISEDSFAGRANVLTF,TGTGCCATCAGTGAAGACTCCTTTGCCGGGAGGGCCAACGTCCTGACTTTC
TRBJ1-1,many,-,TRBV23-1,CASSRARVDFF,TGCGCCAGCAGTCGGGCCAGGGTGGACTTCTTT
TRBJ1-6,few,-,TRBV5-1,CASSPDIGYNSPLHF,TGCGCCAGCAGCCCCGACATTGGCTATAATTCACCCCTCCACTTT
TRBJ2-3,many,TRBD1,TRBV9,CASSATTGTATDTQYF,TGTGCCAGCAGCGCGACCACCGGGACAGCGACAGATACGCAGTATTTT
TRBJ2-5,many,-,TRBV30,CAWSSQMGETQYF,TGTGCCTGGAGTAGCCAGATGGGGGAGACCCAGTACTTC
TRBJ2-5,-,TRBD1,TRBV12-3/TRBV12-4,CASSFDRGETQYF,TGTGCCAGCAGTTTTGACAGGGGAGAGACCCAGTACTTC
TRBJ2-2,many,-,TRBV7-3,CASSFRDRGELFF,TGTGCCAGCAGCTTCCGGGATAGGGGGGAGCTGTTTTTT
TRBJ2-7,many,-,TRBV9,CASSPENVAYEQYF,TGTGCCAGCAGCCCAGAGAACGTAGCCTACGAGCAGTACTTC
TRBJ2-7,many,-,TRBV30,CAWKGGRTYEQYF,TGTGCCTGGAAGGGGGGGCGCACCTACGAGCAGTACTTC
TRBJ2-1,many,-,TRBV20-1,CSARSDGTVEQFF,TGCAGTGCTAGATCGGACGGGACCGTGGAGCAGTTCTTC